This T cell receptor beta chain was sequenced in a study of T-cell reconstitution after alpha-beta-depleted transplantation in children. This CDR3 comprises 13 residues. Looked up from germline, CDR1 is MNHEY and CDR2 is SMNVEV (reference sequence). The V end lost 2 bases, the J end lost 5 bases, and 9 bases lay between the germline ends. Unique molecular identifiers were used in preparing the TCRbeta library. TCRdb passed the PCR reads through MiXCR, listing each CDR3 protein once. The data show some 200,000 distinct CDR3 sequences, about a tenth seen once. The source of this sequence is a human donor who donated a stem cell graft to a child with acute lymphoblastic leukemia. This sequence joins TRBV27 and TRBJ2-5; the D gene is possibly TRBD2 (5 bases). Source: PBMCs from the stem cell graft donor, taken from the stem cell graft. Written as DNA, the CDR3 is TGTGCCAGCAGTTTACTCACGGGGGAGACCCAGTACTTC. Translation gives CASSLLTGETQYF.